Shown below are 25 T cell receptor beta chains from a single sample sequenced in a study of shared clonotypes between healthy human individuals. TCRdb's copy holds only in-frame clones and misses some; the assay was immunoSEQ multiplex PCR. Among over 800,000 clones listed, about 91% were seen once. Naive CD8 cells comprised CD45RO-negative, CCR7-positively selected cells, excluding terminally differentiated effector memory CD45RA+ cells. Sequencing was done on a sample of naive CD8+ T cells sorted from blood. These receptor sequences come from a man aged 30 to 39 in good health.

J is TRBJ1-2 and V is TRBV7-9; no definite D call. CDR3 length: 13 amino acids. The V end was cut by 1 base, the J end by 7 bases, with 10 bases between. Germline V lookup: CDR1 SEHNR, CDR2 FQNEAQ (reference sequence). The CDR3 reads CASSLGPPGGYTF. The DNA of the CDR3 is TGTGCCAGCAGCTTAGGTCCGCCGGGTGGCTACACCTTC.

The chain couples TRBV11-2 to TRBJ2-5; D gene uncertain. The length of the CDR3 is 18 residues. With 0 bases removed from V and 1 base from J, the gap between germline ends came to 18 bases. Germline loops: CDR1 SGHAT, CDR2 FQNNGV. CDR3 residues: CASSLDKQKGYFQETQYF. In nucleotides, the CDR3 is TGTGCCAGCAGCTTAGACAAGCAGAAGGGATACTTCCAAGAGACCCAGTACTTC.

This chain's CDR3 is CSVEGVSSNEQFF. The DNA for the CDR3 is TGCAGCGTTGAAGGGGTTAGCAGCAATGAGCAGTTCTTC. This chain links TRBV29-1 with TRBJ2-1; D remains unclear. Looked up from germline, CDR1 is SQVTM and CDR2 is ANQGSEA. This CDR3 spans 13 amino acids. V lost 1 base to trimming and J lost 6 bases, with 10 bases between them.

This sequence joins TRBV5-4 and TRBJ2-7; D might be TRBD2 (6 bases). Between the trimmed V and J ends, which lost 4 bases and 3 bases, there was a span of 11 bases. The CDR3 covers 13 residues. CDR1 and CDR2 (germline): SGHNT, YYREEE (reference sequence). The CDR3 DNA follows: TGTGCCAGCAGCACGGGGGAGAGCTACGAGCAGTACTTC. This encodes CASSTGESYEQYF.

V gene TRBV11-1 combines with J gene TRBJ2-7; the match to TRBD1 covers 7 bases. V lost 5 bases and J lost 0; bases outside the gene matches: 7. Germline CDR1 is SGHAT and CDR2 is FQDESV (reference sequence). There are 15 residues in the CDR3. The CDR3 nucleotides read TGTGCCAGCAGCACCCACCGGGACAGCTCCTACGAGCAGTACTTC. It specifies CASSTHRDSSYEQYF.

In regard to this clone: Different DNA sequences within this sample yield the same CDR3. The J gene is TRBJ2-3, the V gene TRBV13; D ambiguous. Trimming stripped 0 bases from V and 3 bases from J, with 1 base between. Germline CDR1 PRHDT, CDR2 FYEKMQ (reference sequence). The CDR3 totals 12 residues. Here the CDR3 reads CASSLGTDTQYF. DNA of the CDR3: TGTGCCAGCAGCTTAGGGACAGATACGCAGTATTTT.

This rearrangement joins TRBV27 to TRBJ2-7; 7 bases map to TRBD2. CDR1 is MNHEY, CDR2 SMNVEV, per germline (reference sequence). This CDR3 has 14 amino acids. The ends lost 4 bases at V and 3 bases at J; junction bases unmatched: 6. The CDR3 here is CASSWGGPNYEQYF. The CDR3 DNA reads TGTGCCAGCAGTTGGGGGGGACCAAACTACGAGCAGTACTTC.

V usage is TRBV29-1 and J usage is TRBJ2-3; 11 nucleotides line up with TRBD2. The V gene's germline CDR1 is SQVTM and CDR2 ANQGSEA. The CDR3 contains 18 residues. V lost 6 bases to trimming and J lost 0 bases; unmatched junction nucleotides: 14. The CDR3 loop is CSVTLGLLAGVSTDTQYF. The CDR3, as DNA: TGCAGCGTGACGTTGGGTCTACTAGCGGGAGTAAGCACAGATACGCAGTATTTT.

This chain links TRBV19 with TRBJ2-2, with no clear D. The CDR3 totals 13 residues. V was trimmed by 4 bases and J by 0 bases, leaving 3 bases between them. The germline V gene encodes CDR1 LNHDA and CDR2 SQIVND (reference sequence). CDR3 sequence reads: CASSKSNTGELFF. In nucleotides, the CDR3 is TGTGCCAGTAGTAAATCGAACACCGGGGAGCTGTTTTTT. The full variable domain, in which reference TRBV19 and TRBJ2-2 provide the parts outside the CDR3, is DGGITQSPKYLFRKEGQNVTLSCEQNLNHDAMYWYRQDPGQGLRLIYYSQIVNDFQKGDIAEGYSVSREKKESFPLTVTSAQKNPTAFYLCASSKSNTGELFFGEGSRLTVL.

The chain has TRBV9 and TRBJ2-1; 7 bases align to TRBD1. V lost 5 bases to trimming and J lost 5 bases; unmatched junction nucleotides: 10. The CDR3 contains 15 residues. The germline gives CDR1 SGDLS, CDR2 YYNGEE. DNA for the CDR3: TGTGCCAGCAGGGACCCTGGGACAGCCGACAATGAGCAGTTCTTC. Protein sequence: CASRDPGTADNEQFF. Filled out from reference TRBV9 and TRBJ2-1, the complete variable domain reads DSGVTQTPKHLITATGQRVTLRCSPRSGDLSVYWYQQSLDQGLQFLIQYYNGEERAKGNILERFSAQQFPDLHSELNLSSLELGDSALYFCASRDPGTADNEQFFGPGTRLTVL.

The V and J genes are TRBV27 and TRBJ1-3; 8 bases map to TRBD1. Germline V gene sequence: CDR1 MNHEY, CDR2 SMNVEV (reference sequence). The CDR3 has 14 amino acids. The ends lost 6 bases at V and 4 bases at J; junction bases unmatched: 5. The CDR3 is CASSVGTGGNTIYF. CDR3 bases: TGTGCCAGCAGCGTCGGGACAGGAGGAAACACCATATATTTT.

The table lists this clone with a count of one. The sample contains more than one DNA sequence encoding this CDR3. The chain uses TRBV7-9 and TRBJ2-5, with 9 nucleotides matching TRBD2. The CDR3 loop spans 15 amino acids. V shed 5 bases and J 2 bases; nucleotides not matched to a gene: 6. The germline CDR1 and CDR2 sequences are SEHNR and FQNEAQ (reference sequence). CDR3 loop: CASSPPTSGQETQYF. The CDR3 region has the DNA TGTGCCAGCAGCCCACCGACTAGCGGACAAGAGACCCAGTACTTC.

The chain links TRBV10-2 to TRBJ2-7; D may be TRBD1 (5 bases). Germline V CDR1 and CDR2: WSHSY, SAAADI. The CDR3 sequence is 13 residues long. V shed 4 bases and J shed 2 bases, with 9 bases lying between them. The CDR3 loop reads CASSAGFTYEQYF. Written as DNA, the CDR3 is TGCGCCAGCAGTGCAGGGTTCACCTACGAGCAGTACTTC.

CDR3 loop: CASSQYPQGLSYEQYF. DNA of the CDR3: TGTGCCAGCAGCCAATACCCCCAAGGGTTATCCTACGAGCAGTACTTC. V gene TRBV14 combines with J gene TRBJ2-7; D remains unclear. The V gene lost 2 bases and the J gene lost 1 base, with 15 bases spanning the gap. This CDR3 region has 16 residues. Germline-derived CDR1 and CDR2 are SGHDN and FVKESK.

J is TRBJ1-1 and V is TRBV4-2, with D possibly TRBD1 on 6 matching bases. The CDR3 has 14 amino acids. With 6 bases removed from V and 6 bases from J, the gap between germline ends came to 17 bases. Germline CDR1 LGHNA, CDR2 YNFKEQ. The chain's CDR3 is CASRSKGGGSEAFF. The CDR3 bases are TGTGCCAGCAGGTCTAAGGGGGGTGGATCTGAAGCTTTCTTT.

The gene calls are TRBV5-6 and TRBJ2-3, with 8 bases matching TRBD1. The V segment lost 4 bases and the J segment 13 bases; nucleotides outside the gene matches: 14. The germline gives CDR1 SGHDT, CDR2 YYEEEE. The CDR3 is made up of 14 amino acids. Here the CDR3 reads CASSVPGQAVLEYF. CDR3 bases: TGTGCCAGCAGCGTCCCGGGACAGGCTGTATTGGAGTATTTT.

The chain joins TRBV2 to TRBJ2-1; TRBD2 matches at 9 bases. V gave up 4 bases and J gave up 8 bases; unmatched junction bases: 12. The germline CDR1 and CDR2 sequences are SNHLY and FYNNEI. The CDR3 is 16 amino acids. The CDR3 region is CASSGDAGTSLYEQFF. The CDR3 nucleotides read TGTGCCAGCAGTGGAGACGCCGGGACTAGCCTCTATGAGCAGTTCTTC.

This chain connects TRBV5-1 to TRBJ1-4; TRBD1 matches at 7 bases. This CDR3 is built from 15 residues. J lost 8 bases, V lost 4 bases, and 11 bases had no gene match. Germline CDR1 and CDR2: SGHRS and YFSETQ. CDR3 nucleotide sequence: TGCGCCAGCAGCCCATCAGAAGGACAGGACGAAAAACTGTTTTTT. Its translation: CASSPSEGQDEKLFF.

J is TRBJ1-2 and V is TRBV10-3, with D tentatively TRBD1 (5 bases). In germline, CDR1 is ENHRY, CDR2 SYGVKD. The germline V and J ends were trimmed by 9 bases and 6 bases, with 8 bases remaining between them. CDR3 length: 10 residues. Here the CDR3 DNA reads TGTGCCATACAAGGGGATGGCTACACCTTC. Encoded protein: CAIQGDGYTF.

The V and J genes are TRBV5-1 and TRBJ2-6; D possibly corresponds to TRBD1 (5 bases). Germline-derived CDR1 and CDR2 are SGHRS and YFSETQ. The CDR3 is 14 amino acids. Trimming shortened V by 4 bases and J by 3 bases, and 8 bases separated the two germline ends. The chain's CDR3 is CASSQGYGANVLTF. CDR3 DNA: TGCGCCAGCAGCCAGGGATATGGGGCCAACGTCCTGACTTTC.

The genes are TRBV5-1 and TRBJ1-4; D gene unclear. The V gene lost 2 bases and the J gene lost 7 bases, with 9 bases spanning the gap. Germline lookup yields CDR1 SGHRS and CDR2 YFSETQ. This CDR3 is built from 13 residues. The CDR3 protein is CASSLENGEKLFF. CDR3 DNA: TGCGCCAGCAGCTTAGAAAATGGTGAAAAACTGTTTTTT.

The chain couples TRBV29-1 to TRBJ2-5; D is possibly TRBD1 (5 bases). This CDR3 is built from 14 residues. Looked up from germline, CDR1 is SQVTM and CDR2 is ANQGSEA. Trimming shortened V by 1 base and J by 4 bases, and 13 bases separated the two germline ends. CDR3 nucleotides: TGCAGCGTTGAAGGTCTGGGGCAGACAGAGACCCAGTACTTC. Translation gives CSVEGLGQTETQYF.

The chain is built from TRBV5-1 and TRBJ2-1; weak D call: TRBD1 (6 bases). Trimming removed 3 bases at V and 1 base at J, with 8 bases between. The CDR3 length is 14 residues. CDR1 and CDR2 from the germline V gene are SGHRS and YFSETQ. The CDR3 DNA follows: TGCGCCAGCAGCTCCAGGGGTTCCTACAATGAGCAGTTCTTC. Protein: CASSSRGSYNEQFF.

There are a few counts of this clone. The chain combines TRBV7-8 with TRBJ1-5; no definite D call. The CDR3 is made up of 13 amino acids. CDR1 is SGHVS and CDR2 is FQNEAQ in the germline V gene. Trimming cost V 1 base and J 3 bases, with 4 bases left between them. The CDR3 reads CASSLGPNQPQHF. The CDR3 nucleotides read TGTGCCAGCAGCTTAGGTCCCAATCAGCCCCAGCATTTT.

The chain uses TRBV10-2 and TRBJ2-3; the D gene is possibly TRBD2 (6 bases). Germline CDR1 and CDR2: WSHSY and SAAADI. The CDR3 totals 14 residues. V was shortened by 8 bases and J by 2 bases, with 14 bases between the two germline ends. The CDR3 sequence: CASDNGSLTDTQYF. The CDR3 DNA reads TGCGCCAGCGACAACGGGAGCCTCACAGATACGCAGTATTTT.